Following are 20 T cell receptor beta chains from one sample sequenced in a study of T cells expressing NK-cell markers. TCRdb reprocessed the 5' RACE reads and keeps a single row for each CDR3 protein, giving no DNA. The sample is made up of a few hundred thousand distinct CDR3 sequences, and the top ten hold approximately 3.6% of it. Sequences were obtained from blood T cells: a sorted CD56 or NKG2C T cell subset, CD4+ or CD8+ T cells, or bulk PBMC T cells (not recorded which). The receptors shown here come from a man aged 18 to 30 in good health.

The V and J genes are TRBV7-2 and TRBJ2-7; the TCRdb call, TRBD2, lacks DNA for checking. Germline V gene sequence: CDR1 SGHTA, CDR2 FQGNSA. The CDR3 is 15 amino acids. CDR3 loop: CASSPRDSSPYEQYF.

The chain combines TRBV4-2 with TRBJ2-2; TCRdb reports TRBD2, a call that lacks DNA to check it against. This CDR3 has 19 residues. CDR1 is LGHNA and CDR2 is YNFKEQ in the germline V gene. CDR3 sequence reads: CASSQETLTLAGYTGELFF.

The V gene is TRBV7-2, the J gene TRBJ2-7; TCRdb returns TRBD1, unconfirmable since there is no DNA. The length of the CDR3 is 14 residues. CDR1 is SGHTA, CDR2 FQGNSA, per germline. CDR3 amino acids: CASSLARMPREQYF.

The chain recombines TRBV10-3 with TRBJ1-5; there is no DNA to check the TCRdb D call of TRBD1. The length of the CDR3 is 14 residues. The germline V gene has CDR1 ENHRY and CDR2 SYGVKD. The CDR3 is CAIRSATGDQPQHF.

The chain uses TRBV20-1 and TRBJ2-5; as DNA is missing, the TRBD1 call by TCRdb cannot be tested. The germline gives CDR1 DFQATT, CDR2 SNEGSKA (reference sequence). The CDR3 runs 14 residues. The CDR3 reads CSAGPRVHQETQYF.

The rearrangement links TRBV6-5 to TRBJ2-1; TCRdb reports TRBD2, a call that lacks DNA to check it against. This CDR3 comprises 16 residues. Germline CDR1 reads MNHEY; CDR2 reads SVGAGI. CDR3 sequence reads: CASSYGLAEVYNEQFF.

CDR3 residues: CASSPPGREEEQFF. The V gene is TRBV18, the J gene TRBJ2-1. Germline-derived CDR1 and CDR2 are KGHSH and LQKENI. The CDR3 has 14 residues. The full variable domain, completed using reference TRBV18 and TRBJ2-1, is NAGVMQNPRHLVRRRGQEARLRCSPMKGHSHVYWYRQLPEEGLKFMVYLQKENIIDESGMPKERFSAEFPKEGPSILRIQQVVRGDSAAYFCASSPPGREEEQFFGPGTRLTVL.

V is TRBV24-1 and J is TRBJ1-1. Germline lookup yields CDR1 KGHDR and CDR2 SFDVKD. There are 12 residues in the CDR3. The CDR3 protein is CATSMSNTEAFF.

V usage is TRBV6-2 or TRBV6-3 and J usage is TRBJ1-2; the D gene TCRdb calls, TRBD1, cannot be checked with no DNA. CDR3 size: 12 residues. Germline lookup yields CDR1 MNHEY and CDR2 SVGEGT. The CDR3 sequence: CASDGGGYGYTF.

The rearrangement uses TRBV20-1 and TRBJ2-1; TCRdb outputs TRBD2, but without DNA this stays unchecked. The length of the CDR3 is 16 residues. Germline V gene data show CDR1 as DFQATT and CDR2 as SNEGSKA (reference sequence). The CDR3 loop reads CSARDRAGGFYNEQFF.

CDR3: CSVVGVSTDTQYF. This chain uses TRBV29-1 with TRBJ2-3. The CDR3 totals 13 residues. Per germline, CDR1 SQVTM and CDR2 ANQGSEA.

CDR3 protein: CASSTILKGRNTIYF. This chain joins TRBV19 and TRBJ1-3. Germline CDR1 reads LNHDA; CDR2 reads SQIVND (reference sequence). This CDR3 comprises 15 residues.

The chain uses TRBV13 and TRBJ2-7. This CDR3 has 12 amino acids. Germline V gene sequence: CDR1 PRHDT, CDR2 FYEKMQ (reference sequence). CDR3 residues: CASSFDTNEQYF.

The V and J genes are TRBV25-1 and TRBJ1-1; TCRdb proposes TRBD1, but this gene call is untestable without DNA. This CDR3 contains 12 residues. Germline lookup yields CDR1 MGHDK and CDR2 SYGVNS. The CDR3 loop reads CASSLYAGSTFF.

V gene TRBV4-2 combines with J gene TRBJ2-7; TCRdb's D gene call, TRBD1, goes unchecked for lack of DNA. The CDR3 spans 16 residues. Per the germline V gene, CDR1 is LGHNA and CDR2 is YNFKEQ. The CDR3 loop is CASSQEGQGARYEQYF.

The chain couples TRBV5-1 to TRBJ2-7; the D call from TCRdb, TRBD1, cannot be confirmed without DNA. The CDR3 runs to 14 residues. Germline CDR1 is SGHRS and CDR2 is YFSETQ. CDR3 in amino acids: CASTSGTGSYEQYF. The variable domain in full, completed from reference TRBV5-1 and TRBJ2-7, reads KAGVTQTPRYLIKTRGQQVTLSCSPISGHRSVSWYQQTPGQGLQFLFEYFSETQRNKGNFPGRFSGRQFSNSRSEMNVSTLELGDSALYLCASTSGTGSYEQYFGPGTRLTVT.

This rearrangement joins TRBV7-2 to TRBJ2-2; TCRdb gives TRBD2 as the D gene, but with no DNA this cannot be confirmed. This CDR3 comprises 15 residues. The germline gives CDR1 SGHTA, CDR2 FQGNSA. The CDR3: CASSLVGTSGGELFF.

The CDR3 region is CASRPPGGQPQHF. The genes are TRBV6-1 and TRBJ1-5. This CDR3 spans 13 amino acids. Germline V gene lookup returns CDR1 MNHNS and CDR2 SASEGT.

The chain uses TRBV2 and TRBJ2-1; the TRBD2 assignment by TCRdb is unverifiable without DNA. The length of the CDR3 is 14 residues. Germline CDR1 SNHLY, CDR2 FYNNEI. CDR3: CASIEREAHNEQFF.

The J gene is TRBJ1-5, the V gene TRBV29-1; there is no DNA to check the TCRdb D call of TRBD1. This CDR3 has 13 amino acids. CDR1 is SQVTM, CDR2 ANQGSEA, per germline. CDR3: CSTGWGRGQPQHF.